This is a list of T cell receptor beta chains from one sample in a study of cytomegalovirus exposure and HLA in healthy donors. Here immunoSEQ multiplex PCR was the method, and the copy in TCRdb shows in-frame clones only, minus some. In the table there are 30,000 to 45,000 clones, about nine tenths of which are singletons. Sequencing was performed on PBMCs. The receptor source for this set is a middle-aged woman in good health and CMV-seropositive. CDR3s leave out the opening cysteine and the closing phenylalanine or tryptophan. Fields, in order: CDR3 protein, clone size, V gene. Clone size appears in some rows only: once, few, many, or a class for an expanded clone.

CDR3: ASSLDRGNTDTQY
size: -
V: TRBV7-2

CDR3: ASSQEAGGYSPLH
size: once
V: TRBV4-3

CDR3: ATSRDLHTEAF
size: -
V: TRBV15

CDR3: ASREGADNSPLH
size: few
V: TRBV6-5

CDR3: ASRPDRYLTDTQY
size: -
V: TRBV27

CDR3: ASSETTSGGYNEQF
size: -
V: TRBV2

CDR3: ASSDSGLSTDTQY
size: -
V: TRBV6-6

CDR3: ATSMGGAETQY
size: -
V: TRBV11-2

CDR3: ASRIQINTEAF
size: -
V: TRBV28

CDR3: ASSGRQGAGEKLF
size: -
V: TRBV7-2

CDR3: ASSIGDQPQH
size: -
V: TRBV19

CDR3: ASSGGDRGYYEQY
size: -
V: TRBV9

CDR3: ASSLTGLAGSYEQY
size: few
V: TRBV9

CDR3: ASSLEGVVNTEAF
size: -
V: TRBV7-2

CDR3: ASNGGGSRSYGYT
size: -
V: TRBV19

CDR3: ASSYNTGSSYEQY
size: few
V: TRBV6-5

CDR3: ASSQEIGFRAYEQY
size: -
V: TRBV4-3

CDR3: ASIPSGEIYEQY
size: -
V: TRBV28

CDR3: ASSQDPRETQY
size: -
V: TRBV4-1

CDR3: SVSGPPPGGADTQY
size: -
V: TRBV29-1

CDR3: ASSLATEQY
size: -
V: TRBV28

CDR3: ATRGTGAGELNYGYT
size: -
V: TRBV27

CDR3: ASRDRVETEAF
size: -
V: TRBV6-6

CDR3: ASSSGGGLADTQY
size: -
V: TRBV5-4

CDR3: ASSRPTSGGRYNEQF
size: -
V: TRBV7-2

CDR3: ASSRQFEVTQY
size: -
V: TRBV5-6

CDR3: ASSITGSGANVLT
size: once
V: TRBV7-2

CDR3: ASSAVRSNTGELF
size: -
V: TRBV2

CDR3: ASSLGTHSYEQY
size: -
V: TRBV5-1

CDR3: ATSRARSGVYSYEQY
size: -
V: TRBV15

CDR3: ASRRGLARADTQY
size: -
V: TRBV7-6

CDR3: ASRNRDVGTEAF
size: once
V: TRBV2

CDR3: ASGTVRNTEAF
size: -
V: TRBV6-5

CDR3: ASSYSGGQGADTQY
size: -
V: TRBV6-5

CDR3: ASSPGGSAATGELF
size: once
V: TRBV11-2

CDR3: ASRYNPGGGETQY
size: -
V: TRBV7-2

CDR3: ASSPGIADTQY
size: -
V: TRBV7-2

CDR3: ASSQDGFGKGEKLF
size: -
V: TRBV4-3

CDR3: SGLGGLGGLGNYGYT
size: once
V: TRBV29-1

CDR3: ASSNIPNDRVHYGYT
size: -
V: TRBV21-1

CDR3: ASTTSPGNEQF
size: -
V: TRBV11-2

CDR3: ASSTGQGGFGYT
size: -
V: TRBV28

CDR3: ASSFGGENIQY
size: few
V: TRBV9

CDR3: ASSKTGTGVSTGELF
size: -
V: TRBV7-9

CDR3: ASSTAVGGPYNEQF
size: -
V: TRBV7-2

CDR3: ARSRGAGELF
size: -
V: TRBV5-3

CDR3: ASSYQTGGEGGYT
size: once
V: TRBV6-6

CDR3: ASSISQGSGYT
size: -
V: TRBV19

CDR3: ASNHGTGSRETQY
size: once
V: TRBV5-4

CDR3: AWNPGQGNQPQH
size: -
V: TRBV30

CDR3: ASSLKGGAEAF
size: -
V: TRBV5-1

CDR3: ASSVPGQSKYGYT
size: -
V: TRBV25-1

CDR3: ASSGTRGGPYEQY
size: -
V: TRBV2